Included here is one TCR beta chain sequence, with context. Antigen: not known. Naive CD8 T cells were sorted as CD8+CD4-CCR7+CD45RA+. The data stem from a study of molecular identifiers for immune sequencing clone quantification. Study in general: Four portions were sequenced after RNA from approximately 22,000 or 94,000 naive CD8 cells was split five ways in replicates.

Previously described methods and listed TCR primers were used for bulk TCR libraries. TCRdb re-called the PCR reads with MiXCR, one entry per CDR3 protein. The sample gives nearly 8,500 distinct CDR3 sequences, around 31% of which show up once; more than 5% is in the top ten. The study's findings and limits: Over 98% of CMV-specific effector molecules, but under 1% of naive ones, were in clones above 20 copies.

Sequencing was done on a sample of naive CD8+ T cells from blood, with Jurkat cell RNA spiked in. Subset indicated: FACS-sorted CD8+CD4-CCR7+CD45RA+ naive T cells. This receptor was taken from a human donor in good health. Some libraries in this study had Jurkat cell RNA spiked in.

Here the CDR3 reads CASAPGLPSNQPQHF. The CDR3, as DNA: TGTGCCAGTGCGCCAGGGCTTCCGAGCAATCAGCCCCAGCATTTT. The chain is built from TRBV19 and TRBJ1-5, with D maybe TRBD1 (5 bases). V was pared by 8 bases and J by 1 base, with 15 bases between. CDR1 and CDR2 (germline): LNHDA, SQIVND (reference sequence). This CDR3 has 15 residues. The whole variable domain, filled in from reference TRBV19 and TRBJ1-5, reads DGGITQSPKYLFRKEGQNVTLSCEQNLNHDAMYWYRQDPGQGLRLIYYSQIVNDFQKGDIAEGYSVSREKKESFPLTVTSAQKNPTAFYLCASAPGLPSNQPQHFGDGTRLSIL.